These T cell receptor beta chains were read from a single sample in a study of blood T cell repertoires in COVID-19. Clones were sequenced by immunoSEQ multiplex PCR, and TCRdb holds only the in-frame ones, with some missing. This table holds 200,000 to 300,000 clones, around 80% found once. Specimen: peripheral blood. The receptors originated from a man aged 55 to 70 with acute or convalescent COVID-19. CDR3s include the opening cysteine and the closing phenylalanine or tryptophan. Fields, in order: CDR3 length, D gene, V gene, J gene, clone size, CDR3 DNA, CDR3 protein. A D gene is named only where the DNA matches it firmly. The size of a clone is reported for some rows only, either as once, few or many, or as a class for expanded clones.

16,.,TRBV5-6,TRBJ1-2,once,TGTGCCAGCAGCCTGGAAATGGGGGGAAGGTACTATGGCTACACCTTC,CASSLEMGGRYYGYTF
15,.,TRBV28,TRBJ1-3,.,TGTGCCAGCGGATGGGACACACACTCTGGAAACACCATATATTTT,CASGWDTHSGNTIYF
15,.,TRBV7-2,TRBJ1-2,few,TGTGCCAGCAGCATTCAGCGGGGATCCAACTATGGCTACACCTTC,CASSIQRGSNYGYTF
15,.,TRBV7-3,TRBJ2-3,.,TGTGCCAGCAGCTTAGGAGGAGCTAGCACAGATACGCAGTATTTT,CASSLGGASTDTQYF
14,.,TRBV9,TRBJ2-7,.,TGTGCCAGCAGCGTAGACGTGGGAGGTTACGAGCAGTACTTC,CASSVDVGGYEQYF
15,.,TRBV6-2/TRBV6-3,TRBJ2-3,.,TGTGCCAGCAGTGCGAGACTGAACGAGGCAGATACGCAGTATTTT,CASSARLNEADTQYF
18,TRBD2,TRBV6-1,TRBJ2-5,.,TGTGCCAGCAGTGAATTAATGGGAACTAGCGGGAGTCTTGAGACCCAGTACTTC,CASSELMGTSGSLETQYF
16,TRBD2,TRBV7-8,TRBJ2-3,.,TGTGCCAGCAGCTTAGGAGCGCTAGCGGGGAGTGACACCCAGTATTTT,CASSLGALAGSDTQYF
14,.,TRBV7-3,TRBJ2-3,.,TGTGCCAGCAGCTTTTCAGCGTGGGCAGATACGCAGTATTTT,CASSFSAWADTQYF
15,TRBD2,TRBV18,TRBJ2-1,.,TGTGCCAGCTCACCACTGGCGGGAGACTACAATGAGCAGTTCTTC,CASSPLAGDYNEQFF
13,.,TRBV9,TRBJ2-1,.,TGTGCCAGCAGCGTAGGGTACGGCAATGAGCAGTTCTTC,CASSVGYGNEQFF
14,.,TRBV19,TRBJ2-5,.,TGTGCCAGGAAAGACGGGAATCCCCAAGAGACCCAGTACTTC,CARKDGNPQETQYF
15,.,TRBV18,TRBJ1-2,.,TGTGCCAGCTCACCATTACAGGGAGATAACTATGGCTACACCTTC,CASSPLQGDNYGYTF
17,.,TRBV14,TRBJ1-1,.,TGTGCCAGCAGCCAAGATCGAGGATGGAGATTTAACACTGAAGCTTTCTTT,CASSQDRGWRFNTEAFF
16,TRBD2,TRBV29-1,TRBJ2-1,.,TGCAGCGTTGAGGGACTAGCGGGAAGCTCCTACAATGAGCAGTTCTTC,CSVEGLAGSSYNEQFF
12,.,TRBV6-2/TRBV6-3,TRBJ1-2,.,TGTGCCAGCAGTTACTCAGGGAGGGACTACACCTTC,CASSYSGRDYTF
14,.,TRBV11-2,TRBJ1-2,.,TGTGCCAGCAGCTTAGAGGGAGGATACTATGGCTACACCTTC,CASSLEGGYYGYTF
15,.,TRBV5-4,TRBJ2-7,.,TGTGCCAGCAGCTCCGACGGCCGGCGGGGATCCGAGCAGTACTTC,CASSSDGRRGSEQYF
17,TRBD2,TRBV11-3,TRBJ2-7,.,TGTGCCAGCAGCTTAGGCTCGACTAGCGGGGATGCCTACGAGCAGTACTTC,CASSLGSTSGDAYEQYF
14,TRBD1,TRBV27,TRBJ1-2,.,TGTGCCAGCAGATGGGGGACAGGGGAATATGGCTACACCTTC,CASRWGTGEYGYTF
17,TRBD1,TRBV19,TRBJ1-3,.,TGTGCCAGTAGGCCGGGACAGGGTGGGAGCTCTGGAAACACCATATATTTT,CASRPGQGGSSGNTIYF
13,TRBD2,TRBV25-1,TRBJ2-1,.,TGTGCCAGCAGTGAAGGCGGGGGCAATGAGCAGTTCTTC,CASSEGGGNEQFF
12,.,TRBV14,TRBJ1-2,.,TGTGCCAGCAGCCGGCAGAACTATGGCTACACCTTC,CASSRQNYGYTF
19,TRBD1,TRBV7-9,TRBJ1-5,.,TGTGCCAGCAGCCAAACTCCCCCCGGACAGGTACATAGCAATCAGCCCCAGCATTTT,CASSQTPPGQVHSNQPQHF
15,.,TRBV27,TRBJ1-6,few,TGTGCCAGCACCCTTTGGGGCACCGGGAATTCACCCCTCCACTTT,CASTLWGTGNSPLHF
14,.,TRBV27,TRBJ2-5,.,TGTGCCAGCAGCCAGAGGACTCCGCCGGAGACCCAGTACTTC,CASSQRTPPETQYF
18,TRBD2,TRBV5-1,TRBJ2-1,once,TGCGCCAGCAGCTTGATGCTGACTAGCGGGAGCTCCTACAATGAGCAGTTCTTC,CASSLMLTSGSSYNEQFF
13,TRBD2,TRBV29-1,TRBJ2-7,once,TGCCGCGGGGGGGGCCGGGGTACCGGCGAGCAGTACTTC,CRGGGRGTGEQYF
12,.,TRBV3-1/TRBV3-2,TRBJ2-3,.,TGTGCCAGCAGCCAAGTTAACAGGGTACTGTATTTT,CASSQVNRVLYF
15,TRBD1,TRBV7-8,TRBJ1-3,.,TGTGCCAGCAGCTTCGGACAGGCCGCTGGAAACACCATATATTTT,CASSFGQAAGNTIYF
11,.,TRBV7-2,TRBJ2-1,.,TGTGCCAGCGGAGACTACAATGAGCAGTTCTTC,CASGDYNEQFF
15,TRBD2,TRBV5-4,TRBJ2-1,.,TGTGCCAGCAGCTTGCCAGCGGGGGCCGACAATGAGCAGTTCTTC,CASSLPAGADNEQFF
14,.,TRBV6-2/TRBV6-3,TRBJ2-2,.,TGTGCCAGCAGCTCCAGGGTTGTCACCGGGGAGCTGTTTTTT,CASSSRVVTGELFF
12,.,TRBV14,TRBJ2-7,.,TGTGCCAGCAGCCAAGCCAATTACGAGCAGTACTTC,CASSQANYEQYF
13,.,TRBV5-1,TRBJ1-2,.,TGCGCCAGCAGCTTGGACTCAAACTATGGCTACACCTTC,CASSLDSNYGYTF
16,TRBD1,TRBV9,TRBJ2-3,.,TGTGCCAGCAGCGCCTCCCCAGGGGGCGGCACAGATACGCAGTATTTT,CASSASPGGGTDTQYF
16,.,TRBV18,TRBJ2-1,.,TGTGCCAGCTCACCATTAGGCCAGGGTACGTACAATGAGCAGTTCTTC,CASSPLGQGTYNEQFF
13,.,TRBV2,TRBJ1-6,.,TGTGCCAGCAGTGGACAATATAATTCACCCCTCCACTTT,CASSGQYNSPLHF
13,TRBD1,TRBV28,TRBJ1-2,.,TGTGCCGGGGGGACAGGCGCAAACCATGGCTACACCTTC,CAGGTGANHGYTF
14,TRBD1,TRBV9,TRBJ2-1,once,TGTGCCAGCAGCCTAGGACAGGCAGACAATGAGCAGTTCTTC,CASSLGQADNEQFF
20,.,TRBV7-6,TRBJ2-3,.,TGTGCCAGCAGCTTAAGCGGACGTGGGCAGGGGCTGAAGAACACAGATACGCAGTATTTT,CASSLSGRGQGLKNTDTQYF
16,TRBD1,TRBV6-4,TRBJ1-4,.,TGTGCCAGCAGGCCCAAACTAAGACAGGGTAATGAAAAACTGTTTTTT,CASRPKLRQGNEKLFF
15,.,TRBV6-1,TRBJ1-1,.,TGTGCCAGCAGTGAAGGCTGGGGCGCGAACACTGAAGCTTTCTTT,CASSEGWGANTEAFF
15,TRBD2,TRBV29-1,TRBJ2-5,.,TGCAGCGTTTTCGGGGGACTAGCGGTACAAGAGACCCAGTACTTC,CSVFGGLAVQETQYF
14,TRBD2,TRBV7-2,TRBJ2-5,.,TGTGCCAGCAGCTTGGGACTAGTGAGAGAGACCCAGTACTTC,CASSLGLVRETQYF
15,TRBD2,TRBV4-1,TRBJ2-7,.,TGCGCCAGCAGCCTTTTAGCGGGGGATACCTACGAGCAGTACTTC,CASSLLAGDTYEQYF
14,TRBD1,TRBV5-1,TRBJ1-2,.,TGCGCCAGCAGCTTGGCGTCAGGGGGGTATGGCTACACCTTC,CASSLASGGYGYTF
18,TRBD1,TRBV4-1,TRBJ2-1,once,TGCGCCAGCAGCCAAGAGCGACAGGGGACAGGGTCCTACAATGAGCAGTTCTTC,CASSQERQGTGSYNEQFF
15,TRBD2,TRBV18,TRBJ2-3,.,TGTGCCAGCTCGCAAGTAGCGGGAGGGGGAGATACGCAGTATTTT,CASSQVAGGGDTQYF
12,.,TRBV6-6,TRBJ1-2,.,TGTGCCAGCAGTCCCTCCGGGGAGGGCTACACCTTC,CASSPSGEGYTF
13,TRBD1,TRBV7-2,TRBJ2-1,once,TGTGCCAGCAGCTTCGACAGGGCCAATGAGCAGTTCTTC,CASSFDRANEQFF
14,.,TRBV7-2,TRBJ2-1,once,TGTGCCAGCAGTTCCCCGGGGTCCTACAATGAGCAGTTCTTC,CASSSPGSYNEQFF
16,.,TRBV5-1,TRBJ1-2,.,TGCGCCAGCAGCTACCTGGGGGGATCTTCAAACTATGGCTACACCTTC,CASSYLGGSSNYGYTF
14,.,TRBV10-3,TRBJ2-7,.,TGTGCCACCAAAGGGGGTCAACCCGGCTACGAGCAGTACTTC,CATKGGQPGYEQYF